These T cell receptor beta chains were read from a single sample in a study of regulatory T cells in long-lasting Graves disease. MiXCR, applied by TCRdb to the multiplex PCR reads, yields one record per CDR3 protein. There are roughly 560,000 distinct CDR3 sequences in the sample; about 16% occur only once, and 25% lies in the top ten. This same sample was also taken into another study, of T cells in Graves' hyperthyroidism and ophthalmopathy.

The sample in question was peripheral blood mononuclear cells (PBMCs), obtained at new diagnosis, from a patient treated with antithyroid drugs. These TCRs come from a woman aged 35 to 60 with Graves disease. Each CDR3 is given with its conserved first and last residue. Each record gives: J gene, clone size, D gene, CDR3 length, V gene, CDR3 DNA, CDR3 protein. The D gene is left open where the match is weak. Clone size is stated in some rows and not others, as once, few, many or a class when expanded.

j_call: TRBJ1-2; clone_size: few; d_call: -; cdr3_length: 15; v_call: TRBV6-1; cdr3_nt: TGTGCCAGCAGTGAACGTGCCGGGACCTACTATGGCTACACCTTC; cdr3_aa: CASSERAGTYYGYTF
j_call: TRBJ1-5; clone_size: -; d_call: TRBD1; cdr3_length: 19; v_call: TRBV19; cdr3_nt: TGTGCCAGTAGTTTCGGCCGGGACAGGAGCCTTTATAGCAATCAGCCCCAGCATTTT; cdr3_aa: CASSFGRDRSLYSNQPQHF
j_call: TRBJ2-7; clone_size: -; d_call: -; cdr3_length: 15; v_call: TRBV2; cdr3_nt: TGTGCCAGCAGTGAAGGTCAGGTGGGGCCCTACGAGCAGTACTTC; cdr3_aa: CASSEGQVGPYEQYF
j_call: TRBJ2-7; clone_size: many; d_call: TRBD1; cdr3_length: 17; v_call: TRBV2; cdr3_nt: TGTGCCAGCAGGGAACCGGCGGCCCGGGACAGGGTCTACGAGCAGTACTTC; cdr3_aa: CASREPAARDRVYEQYF
j_call: TRBJ1-2; clone_size: few; d_call: TRBD1; cdr3_length: 15; v_call: TRBV7-9; cdr3_nt: TGTGCCAGCAGCTGGGAGACAGGGGCCTATAAAGGCTACACCTTC; cdr3_aa: CASSWETGAYKGYTF
j_call: TRBJ1-2; clone_size: -; d_call: -; cdr3_length: 13; v_call: TRBV4-2; cdr3_nt: TGTGCCAGCAGCCAAGAATGGGGGGATGGCTACACCTTC; cdr3_aa: CASSQEWGDGYTF
j_call: TRBJ1-5; clone_size: -; d_call: TRBD1; cdr3_length: 13; v_call: TRBV5-4; cdr3_nt: TGTGCCAGCAGCTCGGGGACAGGGTGGTCCCAGCATTTT; cdr3_aa: CASSSGTGWSQHF
j_call: TRBJ1-2; clone_size: few; d_call: -; cdr3_length: 14; v_call: TRBV7-9; cdr3_nt: TGTGCCAGCAGCTTAGCCAGGGAAGTCGGTGGCTACACCTTC; cdr3_aa: CASSLAREVGGYTF
j_call: TRBJ2-7; clone_size: once; d_call: -; cdr3_length: 15; v_call: TRBV7-2; cdr3_nt: TGTGCCAGCAGCTTAGGACAGGCCCTCTCCTACGAGCAGTACTTC; cdr3_aa: CASSLGQALSYEQYF
j_call: TRBJ2-7; clone_size: few; d_call: -; cdr3_length: 16; v_call: TRBV7-8; cdr3_nt: TGTGCCAGCAGCTTAAGGTTGGGACACACGAGTGGTGGGCAGTACTTC; cdr3_aa: CASSLRLGHTSGGQYF
j_call: TRBJ1-1; clone_size: many; d_call: -; cdr3_length: 16; v_call: TRBV5-1; cdr3_nt: TGCGCCAGCAGCTTGGACCGGGCCCATCGAGGAACTGAAGCTTTCTTT; cdr3_aa: CASSLDRAHRGTEAFF
j_call: TRBJ2-5; clone_size: few; d_call: -; cdr3_length: 14; v_call: TRBV5-1; cdr3_nt: TGCGCCAGCAGCTTTCTAGCGAACCAAGAGACCCAGTACTTC; cdr3_aa: CASSFLANQETQYF
j_call: TRBJ1-5; clone_size: few; d_call: TRBD1; cdr3_length: 15; v_call: TRBV19; cdr3_nt: TGTGCCAGTAGGCTCCAGACAGGGAGCAATCAGCCCCAGCATTTT; cdr3_aa: CASRLQTGSNQPQHF
j_call: TRBJ1-5; clone_size: -; d_call: -; cdr3_length: 13; v_call: TRBV12-3/TRBV12-4; cdr3_nt: TGTGCCAGTACACAGGGTTTGGGTCAGCCCCAGCATTTT; cdr3_aa: CASTQGLGQPQHF
j_call: TRBJ1-3; clone_size: many; d_call: TRBD1; cdr3_length: 15; v_call: TRBV11-2; cdr3_nt: TGTGCCAGCAGCTTACAGGGGGCAGCAGGAAACACCATATATTTT; cdr3_aa: CASSLQGAAGNTIYF
j_call: TRBJ1-1; clone_size: few; d_call: -; cdr3_length: 13; v_call: TRBV7-9; cdr3_nt: TGTGCCAGCAGCTCCTACGAGAACACTGAAGCTTTCTTT; cdr3_aa: CASSSYENTEAFF
j_call: TRBJ2-1; clone_size: many; d_call: TRBD2; cdr3_length: 16; v_call: TRBV4-2; cdr3_nt: TGTGCCAGCAGCCAAGACGGACTAGCGGGGGTCGATGAGCAGTTCTTC; cdr3_aa: CASSQDGLAGVDEQFF
j_call: TRBJ1-1; clone_size: -; d_call: -; cdr3_length: 12; v_call: TRBV7-9; cdr3_nt: TGTGCCAGCAGCTTATCTTCGGCTGAAGCTTTCTTT; cdr3_aa: CASSLSSAEAFF
j_call: TRBJ2-7; clone_size: -; d_call: -; cdr3_length: 14; v_call: TRBV14; cdr3_nt: TGTGCCAGCAGCCGCTATGAAGGGGCCTACGAGCAGTACTTC; cdr3_aa: CASSRYEGAYEQYF
j_call: TRBJ1-5; clone_size: few; d_call: TRBD1; cdr3_length: 15; v_call: TRBV6-1; cdr3_nt: TGTGCCAGCAGAACTGGACAGGGCGGCAATCAGCCCCAGCATTTT; cdr3_aa: CASRTGQGGNQPQHF
j_call: TRBJ1-1; clone_size: many; d_call: -; cdr3_length: 14; v_call: TRBV10-2; cdr3_nt: TGCGCCAGCAGTGTTTACGAGGGTTTCATCTCAGCTTTCTTT; cdr3_aa: CASSVYEGFISAFF
j_call: TRBJ1-4; clone_size: -; d_call: -; cdr3_length: 15; v_call: TRBV5-1; cdr3_nt: TGCGCCAGCAGTTCCGGACGGGGCGACTACGAAAAACCGTTTTTT; cdr3_aa: CASSSGRGDYEKPFF
j_call: TRBJ1-5; clone_size: few; d_call: -; cdr3_length: 15; v_call: TRBV19; cdr3_nt: TGTGCCAGTAGTGGCTGGACATTTAGCAATCAGCCCCAGCATTTT; cdr3_aa: CASSGWTFSNQPQHF
j_call: TRBJ2-2; clone_size: -; d_call: TRBD1; cdr3_length: 16; v_call: TRBV5-6; cdr3_nt: TGTGCCAGCAGCCCAACAGACAGGGGAATCTCCGGGGAGCTGTTTTTT; cdr3_aa: CASSPTDRGISGELFF
j_call: TRBJ1-6; clone_size: few; d_call: -; cdr3_length: 13; v_call: TRBV7-9; cdr3_nt: TGTGCCAGCAGTCCCGCCGGTGGTTCACCCCTCCACTTT; cdr3_aa: CASSPAGGSPLHF
j_call: TRBJ2-5; clone_size: few; d_call: -; cdr3_length: 14; v_call: TRBV19; cdr3_nt: TGTGCCAGTAGTATGGGGAACAGGGTCGAGACCCAGTACTTC; cdr3_aa: CASSMGNRVETQYF
j_call: TRBJ1-2; clone_size: many; d_call: -; cdr3_length: 15; v_call: TRBV11-2; cdr3_nt: TGTGCCAGCAGCCAACCTCTAGACAGCCCCTATGGCTACACCTTC; cdr3_aa: CASSQPLDSPYGYTF
j_call: TRBJ1-2; clone_size: many; d_call: -; cdr3_length: 13; v_call: TRBV28; cdr3_nt: TGTGCCAGCAGTTATGTGGGAGTTAGCGGCTACACCTTC; cdr3_aa: CASSYVGVSGYTF
j_call: TRBJ2-1; clone_size: many; d_call: TRBD2; cdr3_length: 16; v_call: TRBV20-1; cdr3_nt: TGCAGTGCTAGGGCGGTAGCGGGGGGGATAGGCAATGAGCAGTTCTTC; cdr3_aa: CSARAVAGGIGNEQFF
j_call: TRBJ2-1; clone_size: many; d_call: TRBD1; cdr3_length: 15; v_call: TRBV3-1; cdr3_nt: TGTGCCAGCAGCCAAGCGGGACAGACATACAATGAGCAGTTCTTC; cdr3_aa: CASSQAGQTYNEQFF
j_call: TRBJ2-3; clone_size: few; d_call: TRBD2; cdr3_length: 13; v_call: TRBV30; cdr3_nt: TGTGCCTACAGCGGGGGTGGCCCAGATACGCAGTATTTT; cdr3_aa: CAYSGGGPDTQYF
j_call: TRBJ1-2; clone_size: many; d_call: -; cdr3_length: 13; v_call: TRBV19; cdr3_nt: TGTGCCAGTAGTATAGTCGGCAGGGTGGGCTACACCTTC; cdr3_aa: CASSIVGRVGYTF
j_call: TRBJ1-2; clone_size: many; d_call: -; cdr3_length: 12; v_call: TRBV20-1; cdr3_nt: TGCAGTGCCAGCGGGCCGGGAGAAGGCTACACCTTC; cdr3_aa: CSASGPGEGYTF
j_call: TRBJ1-1; clone_size: many; d_call: TRBD1; cdr3_length: 15; v_call: TRBV6-5; cdr3_nt: TGTGCCAGCAGTTACGCGACAGGGATGCTAACTGAAGCTTTCTTT; cdr3_aa: CASSYATGMLTEAFF
j_call: TRBJ1-2; clone_size: once; d_call: TRBD1; cdr3_length: 16; v_call: TRBV19; cdr3_nt: TGTGCCAGTAGTCCCTCTCAGGGACAGGGTGGGTATGGCTACACCTTC; cdr3_aa: CASSPSQGQGGYGYTF
j_call: TRBJ1-1; clone_size: many; d_call: TRBD1; cdr3_length: 15; v_call: TRBV6-5; cdr3_nt: TGTGCCAGCAGTTTGACAGGGGGCCGGGGAACTGAAGCTTTCTTT; cdr3_aa: CASSLTGGRGTEAFF
j_call: TRBJ1-1; clone_size: many; d_call: -; cdr3_length: 15; v_call: TRBV5-1; cdr3_nt: TGCGCCAGCAGCTACCACGACAGGAGGGACACTGAAGCTTTCTTT; cdr3_aa: CASSYHDRRDTEAFF
j_call: TRBJ2-1; clone_size: many; d_call: TRBD2; cdr3_length: 18; v_call: TRBV20-1; cdr3_nt: TGCAGTGCAAACGGACTAGCGGGGGGGTTACTGGGCGGAAATGAGCAGTTCTTC; cdr3_aa: CSANGLAGGLLGGNEQFF
j_call: TRBJ1-1; clone_size: many; d_call: -; cdr3_length: 13; v_call: TRBV7-9; cdr3_nt: TGTGCCAGCACCGAAGAGGTTGTCACTGAAGCTTTCTTT; cdr3_aa: CASTEEVVTEAFF
j_call: TRBJ1-1; clone_size: few; d_call: -; cdr3_length: 16; v_call: TRBV27; cdr3_nt: TGTGCCAGCAGTCCATCACCGCAGAACATGAACACTGAAGCTTTCTTT; cdr3_aa: CASSPSPQNMNTEAFF
j_call: TRBJ1-2; clone_size: few; d_call: -; cdr3_length: 16; v_call: TRBV7-9; cdr3_nt: TGTGCCAGCAGCGGAACCGACAGTAAAGGGTACTATGGCTACACCTTC; cdr3_aa: CASSGTDSKGYYGYTF